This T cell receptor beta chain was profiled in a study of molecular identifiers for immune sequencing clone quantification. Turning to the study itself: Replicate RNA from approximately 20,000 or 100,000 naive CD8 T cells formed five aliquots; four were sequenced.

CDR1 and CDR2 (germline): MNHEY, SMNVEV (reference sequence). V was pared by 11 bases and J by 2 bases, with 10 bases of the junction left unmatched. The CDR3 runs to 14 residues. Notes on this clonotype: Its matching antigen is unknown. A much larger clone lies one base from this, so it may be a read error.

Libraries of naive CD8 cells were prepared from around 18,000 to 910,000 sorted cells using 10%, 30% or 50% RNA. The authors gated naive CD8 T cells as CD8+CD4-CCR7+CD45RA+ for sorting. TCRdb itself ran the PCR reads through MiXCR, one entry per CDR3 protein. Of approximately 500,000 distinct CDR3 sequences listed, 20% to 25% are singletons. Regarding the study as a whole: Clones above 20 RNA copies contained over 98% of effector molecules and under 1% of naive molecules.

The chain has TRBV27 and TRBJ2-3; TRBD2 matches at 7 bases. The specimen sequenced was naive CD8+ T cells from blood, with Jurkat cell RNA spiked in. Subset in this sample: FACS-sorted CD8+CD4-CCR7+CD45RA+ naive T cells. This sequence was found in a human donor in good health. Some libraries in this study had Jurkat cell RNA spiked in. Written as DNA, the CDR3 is TGTGCCCGCCTCGAAAGCGGGGCCACAGATACGCAGTATTTT. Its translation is CARLESGATDTQYF.